This T cell receptor beta chain came from a study of tumor-infiltrating lymphocytes in primary liver carcinoma. This CDR3 spans 14 amino acids. Germline CDR1 is SQVTM and CDR2 is ANQGSEA. Study-level results: Whereas tumor region pairs overlapped more, tumor-adjacent and tumor-blood pairs overlapped less.

The authors made TCR beta cDNA from around 500 ng total RNA with a constant-region primer. What produced the TCR beta libraries was three nested multiplex PCR rounds using slightly modified ARM-PCR. It was with TRBV1-TRBV30 forward primers and a C-beta reverse primer that the first two PCR rounds were run, at roughly 11 cycles each. TCRdb redid the calling of the multiplex PCR reads with MiXCR, one entry per CDR3 protein. The sample gives 50,000 to 70,000 distinct CDR3 sequences, less than 75% of which show up once; approximately 50% is in the top ten. A remark on this clonotype: Its cognate antigen is unknown. The junction shows a germline mismatch at one end, possibly a read error.

Co-extraction yielded RNA and DNA from around 20-30 mg of unsorted bulk tissue. The J gene is TRBJ2-3, the V gene TRBV29-1; D is undetermined. Material: liver tumor tissue from sampling region 2. As for subset: tumor region T2, inferior pole. This receptor was taken from a man between 40 and 49 years old with primary liver carcinoma and hepatitis B virus infection. In DNA, the CDR3 is TGCAGGGTTGATGCCCGAGGTCGCACAGATACACAGTATTTT. This translates into CRVDARGRTDTQYF.